This T cell receptor (beta chain) originates from a study of T cell responses to AZD1222 COVID-19 vaccine. Study observations and caveats: As reported, nearly half of all spike-specific TCRs target variant regions that are unmutated. Baseline testing showed seropositivity in only five or six AZD1222 recipients.

The assay was immunoSEQ multiplex PCR, and TCRdb's table has in-frame clones only and misses some. The sample shows 90,000 to 150,000 clones, roughly 89% of them seen only once. Concerning this clone itself: Antigen specificity is unknown.

Here the sequenced sample was peripheral blood, taken on day 0 of AZD1222 vaccination. The clonotype comes from an adult in good health.

The CDR3 DNA reads as TGTGCCAGCAGGACACCCGCGGGGGCCGATCAGCCCCAGCATTTT. Its protein is CASRTPAGADQPQHF. The chain is built from TRBV2 and TRBJ1-5, with D possibly matching TRBD1 (6 bases). The CDR3 has 15 amino acids. V gave up 6 bases and J gave up 5 bases, with 17 bases separating them. The V gene's germline CDR1 is SNHLY and CDR2 FYNNEI.